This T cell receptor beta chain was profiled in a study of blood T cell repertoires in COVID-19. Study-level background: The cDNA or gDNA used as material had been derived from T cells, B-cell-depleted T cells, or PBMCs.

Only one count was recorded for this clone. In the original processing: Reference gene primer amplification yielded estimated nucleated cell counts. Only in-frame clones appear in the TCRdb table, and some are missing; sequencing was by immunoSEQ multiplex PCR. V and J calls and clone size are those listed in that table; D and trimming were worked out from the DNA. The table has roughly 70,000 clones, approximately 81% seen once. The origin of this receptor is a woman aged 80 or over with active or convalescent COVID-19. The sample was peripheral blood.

In DNA form, the CDR3 reads TGTGCCAGCAGCTTGCACACTACCTACGAGCAGTACTTC. This encodes CASSLHTTYEQYF. This chain links TRBV7-8 with TRBJ2-7; D uncertain. CDR3 size: 13 residues. Germline CDR1 and CDR2: SGHVS and FQNEAQ. V gave up 3 bases and J gave up 2 bases, with 8 bases separating them.